Described below is a single TCR beta chain sequence and its context. Its matching antigen is unknown. Quantitative molecular-barcoded 5'-RACE generated the TCR beta libraries. TCRdb re-analysed the 5' RACE reads in MiXCR, keeping a single row per CDR3 protein. This table has some 350,000 distinct CDR3 sequences, roughly 14% appearing once. The data were taken from a study of CD8 T cells in ankylosing spondylitis. The CDR3 totals 16 residues. Between the trimmed V and J ends, which lost 7 bases and 5 bases, there was a span of 23 bases. Germline values: CDR1 ENHRY, CDR2 SYGVKD. Overall study results and limits: Past studies reported some motif variants in reactive arthritis synovial fluid and blood.

The V and J genes are TRBV10-3 and TRBJ1-1; weak D call: TRBD1 (5 bases). Specimen: blood, either unsorted or a sorted T cell fraction (not recorded which). The sequence was collected from a male donor with ankylosing spondylitis or in good health (not recorded which). CDR3: CAIKPRDPGRETEAFF. The CDR3 DNA reads as TGTGCCATCAAGCCCCGGGACCCCGGGAGGGAAACTGAAGCTTTCTTT.